This TCR beta chain was recovered during a study of OX40 agonist ivuxolimab in advanced cancers. About the research overall: There were three patients with partial responses, one having hepatocellular carcinoma and two cutaneous melanoma.

Findings and limits, study-wide: Circulating CD4+ and CD8+ T cells showed clonal expansion by week 6 at 0.1 to 3.0 mg/kg.

As concerns this clone: The antigen is unknown.

Autoimmune disease history or systemic immunosuppression excluded patients. Profiled with immunoSEQ multiplex PCR; TCRdb holds only in-frame clones, not every one. The table lists some 66,000 clones, 82% of them singletons. This sequence originates from an adult with an advanced solid tumor such as melanoma, head and neck, liver or kidney cancer. Here the sequenced sample was CD4+ or CD8+ T cells sorted from blood, taken in a trial of the OX40 agonist ivuxolimab.

CDR3 in DNA: TGTGCCAGCAGCTTGTGGGGGCAAAAGAATCAGCCCCAGCATTTT. Protein sequence: CASSLWGQKNQPQHF. The J gene is TRBJ1-5, the V gene TRBV5-6; D possibly corresponds to TRBD1 (6 bases). CDR3 size: 15 residues. The V and J ends lost 1 base and 4 bases respectively, with 12 bases between them. Germline V gives CDR1 SGHDT, CDR2 YYEEEE.